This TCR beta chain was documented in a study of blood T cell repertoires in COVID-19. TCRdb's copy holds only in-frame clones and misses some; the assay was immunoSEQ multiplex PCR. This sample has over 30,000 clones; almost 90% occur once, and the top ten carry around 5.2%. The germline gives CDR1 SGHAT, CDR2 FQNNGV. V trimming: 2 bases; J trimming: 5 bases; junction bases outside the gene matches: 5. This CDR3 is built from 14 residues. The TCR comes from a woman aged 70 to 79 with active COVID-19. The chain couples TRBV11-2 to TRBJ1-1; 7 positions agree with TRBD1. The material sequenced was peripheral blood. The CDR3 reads CASSLYEGATEAFF. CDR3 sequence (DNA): TGTGCCAGCAGCTTATACGAGGGGGCAACTGAAGCTTTCTTT.